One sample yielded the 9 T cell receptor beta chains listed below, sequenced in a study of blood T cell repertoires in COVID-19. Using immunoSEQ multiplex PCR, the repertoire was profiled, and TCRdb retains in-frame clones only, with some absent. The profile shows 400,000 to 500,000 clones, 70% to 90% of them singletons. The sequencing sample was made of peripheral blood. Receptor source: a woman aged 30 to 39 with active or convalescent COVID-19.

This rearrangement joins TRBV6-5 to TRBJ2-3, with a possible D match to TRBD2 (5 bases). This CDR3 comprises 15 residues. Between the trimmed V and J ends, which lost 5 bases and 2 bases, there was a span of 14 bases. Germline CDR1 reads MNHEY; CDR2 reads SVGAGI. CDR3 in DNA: TGTGCCAGCAGTCCCCGGCGGGCGGCCACAGATACGCAGTATTTT. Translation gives CASSPRRAATDTQYF.

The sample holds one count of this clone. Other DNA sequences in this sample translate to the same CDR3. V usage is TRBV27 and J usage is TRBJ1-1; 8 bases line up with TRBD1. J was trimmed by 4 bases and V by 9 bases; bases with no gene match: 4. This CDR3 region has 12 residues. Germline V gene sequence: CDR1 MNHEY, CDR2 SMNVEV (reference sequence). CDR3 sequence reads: CASIGQGTEAFF. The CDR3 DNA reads TGTGCCAGTATTGGACAGGGCACTGAAGCTTTCTTT.

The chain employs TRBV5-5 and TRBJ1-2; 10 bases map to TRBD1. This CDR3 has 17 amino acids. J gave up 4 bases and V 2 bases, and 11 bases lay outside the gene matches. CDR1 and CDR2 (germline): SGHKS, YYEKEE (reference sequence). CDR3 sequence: CASSFRFPDRGIYGYTF. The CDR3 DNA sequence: TGTGCCAGCAGCTTTAGGTTTCCGGACAGGGGGATCTATGGCTACACCTTC.

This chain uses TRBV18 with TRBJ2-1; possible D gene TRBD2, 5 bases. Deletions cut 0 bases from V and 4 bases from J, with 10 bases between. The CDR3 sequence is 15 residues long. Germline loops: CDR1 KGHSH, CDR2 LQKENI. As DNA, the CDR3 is TGTGCCAGCTCACCACCCCCGGGATTATACAATGAGCAGTTCTTC. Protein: CASSPPPGLYNEQFF. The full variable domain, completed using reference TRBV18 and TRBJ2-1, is NAGVMQNPRHLVRRRGQEARLRCSPMKGHSHVYWYRQLPEEGLKFMVYLQKENIIDESGMPKERFSAEFPKEGPSILRIQQVVRGDSAAYFCASSPPPGLYNEQFFGPGTRLTVL.

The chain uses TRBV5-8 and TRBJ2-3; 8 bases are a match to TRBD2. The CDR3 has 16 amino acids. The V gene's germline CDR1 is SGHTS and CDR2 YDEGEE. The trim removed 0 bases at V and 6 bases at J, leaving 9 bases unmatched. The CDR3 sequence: CASSLVGLVFGDTQYF. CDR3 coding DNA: TGTGCCAGCAGCTTGGTGGGACTAGTTTTCGGCGATACGCAGTATTTT.

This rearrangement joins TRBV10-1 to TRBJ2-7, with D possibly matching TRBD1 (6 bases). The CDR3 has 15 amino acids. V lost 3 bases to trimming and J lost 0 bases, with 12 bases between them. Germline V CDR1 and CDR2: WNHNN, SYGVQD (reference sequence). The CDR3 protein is CASSDPTGSSYEQYF. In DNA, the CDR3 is TGCGCCAGCAGTGACCCAACAGGGAGCTCCTACGAGCAGTACTTC.

The CDR3 reads CASSQDLFVADGYTF. CDR3 nucleotides: TGTGCCAGCAGCCAAGATTTATTCGTAGCGGACGGCTACACCTTC. This chain connects TRBV14 to TRBJ1-2, with no clear D. CDR1 SGHDN and CDR2 FVKESK come from the germline V gene. V was trimmed by 0 bases and J by 8 bases, leaving 16 bases between them. CDR3 length equals 15 residues.

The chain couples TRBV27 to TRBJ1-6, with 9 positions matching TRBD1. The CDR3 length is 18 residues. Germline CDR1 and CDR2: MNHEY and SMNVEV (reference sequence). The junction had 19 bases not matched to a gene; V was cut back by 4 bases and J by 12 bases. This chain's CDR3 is CASSYLFGGTGTIGPLHF. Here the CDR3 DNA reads TGTGCCAGCAGTTACCTATTCGGCGGGACAGGGACGATTGGACCCCTCCACTTT.

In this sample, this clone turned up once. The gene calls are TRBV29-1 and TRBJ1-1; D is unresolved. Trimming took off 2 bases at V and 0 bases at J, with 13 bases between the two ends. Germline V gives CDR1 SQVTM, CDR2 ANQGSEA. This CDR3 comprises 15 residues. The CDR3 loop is CSVENTVAMNTEAFF. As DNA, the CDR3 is TGCAGCGTTGAAAACACAGTCGCAATGAACACTGAAGCTTTCTTT.